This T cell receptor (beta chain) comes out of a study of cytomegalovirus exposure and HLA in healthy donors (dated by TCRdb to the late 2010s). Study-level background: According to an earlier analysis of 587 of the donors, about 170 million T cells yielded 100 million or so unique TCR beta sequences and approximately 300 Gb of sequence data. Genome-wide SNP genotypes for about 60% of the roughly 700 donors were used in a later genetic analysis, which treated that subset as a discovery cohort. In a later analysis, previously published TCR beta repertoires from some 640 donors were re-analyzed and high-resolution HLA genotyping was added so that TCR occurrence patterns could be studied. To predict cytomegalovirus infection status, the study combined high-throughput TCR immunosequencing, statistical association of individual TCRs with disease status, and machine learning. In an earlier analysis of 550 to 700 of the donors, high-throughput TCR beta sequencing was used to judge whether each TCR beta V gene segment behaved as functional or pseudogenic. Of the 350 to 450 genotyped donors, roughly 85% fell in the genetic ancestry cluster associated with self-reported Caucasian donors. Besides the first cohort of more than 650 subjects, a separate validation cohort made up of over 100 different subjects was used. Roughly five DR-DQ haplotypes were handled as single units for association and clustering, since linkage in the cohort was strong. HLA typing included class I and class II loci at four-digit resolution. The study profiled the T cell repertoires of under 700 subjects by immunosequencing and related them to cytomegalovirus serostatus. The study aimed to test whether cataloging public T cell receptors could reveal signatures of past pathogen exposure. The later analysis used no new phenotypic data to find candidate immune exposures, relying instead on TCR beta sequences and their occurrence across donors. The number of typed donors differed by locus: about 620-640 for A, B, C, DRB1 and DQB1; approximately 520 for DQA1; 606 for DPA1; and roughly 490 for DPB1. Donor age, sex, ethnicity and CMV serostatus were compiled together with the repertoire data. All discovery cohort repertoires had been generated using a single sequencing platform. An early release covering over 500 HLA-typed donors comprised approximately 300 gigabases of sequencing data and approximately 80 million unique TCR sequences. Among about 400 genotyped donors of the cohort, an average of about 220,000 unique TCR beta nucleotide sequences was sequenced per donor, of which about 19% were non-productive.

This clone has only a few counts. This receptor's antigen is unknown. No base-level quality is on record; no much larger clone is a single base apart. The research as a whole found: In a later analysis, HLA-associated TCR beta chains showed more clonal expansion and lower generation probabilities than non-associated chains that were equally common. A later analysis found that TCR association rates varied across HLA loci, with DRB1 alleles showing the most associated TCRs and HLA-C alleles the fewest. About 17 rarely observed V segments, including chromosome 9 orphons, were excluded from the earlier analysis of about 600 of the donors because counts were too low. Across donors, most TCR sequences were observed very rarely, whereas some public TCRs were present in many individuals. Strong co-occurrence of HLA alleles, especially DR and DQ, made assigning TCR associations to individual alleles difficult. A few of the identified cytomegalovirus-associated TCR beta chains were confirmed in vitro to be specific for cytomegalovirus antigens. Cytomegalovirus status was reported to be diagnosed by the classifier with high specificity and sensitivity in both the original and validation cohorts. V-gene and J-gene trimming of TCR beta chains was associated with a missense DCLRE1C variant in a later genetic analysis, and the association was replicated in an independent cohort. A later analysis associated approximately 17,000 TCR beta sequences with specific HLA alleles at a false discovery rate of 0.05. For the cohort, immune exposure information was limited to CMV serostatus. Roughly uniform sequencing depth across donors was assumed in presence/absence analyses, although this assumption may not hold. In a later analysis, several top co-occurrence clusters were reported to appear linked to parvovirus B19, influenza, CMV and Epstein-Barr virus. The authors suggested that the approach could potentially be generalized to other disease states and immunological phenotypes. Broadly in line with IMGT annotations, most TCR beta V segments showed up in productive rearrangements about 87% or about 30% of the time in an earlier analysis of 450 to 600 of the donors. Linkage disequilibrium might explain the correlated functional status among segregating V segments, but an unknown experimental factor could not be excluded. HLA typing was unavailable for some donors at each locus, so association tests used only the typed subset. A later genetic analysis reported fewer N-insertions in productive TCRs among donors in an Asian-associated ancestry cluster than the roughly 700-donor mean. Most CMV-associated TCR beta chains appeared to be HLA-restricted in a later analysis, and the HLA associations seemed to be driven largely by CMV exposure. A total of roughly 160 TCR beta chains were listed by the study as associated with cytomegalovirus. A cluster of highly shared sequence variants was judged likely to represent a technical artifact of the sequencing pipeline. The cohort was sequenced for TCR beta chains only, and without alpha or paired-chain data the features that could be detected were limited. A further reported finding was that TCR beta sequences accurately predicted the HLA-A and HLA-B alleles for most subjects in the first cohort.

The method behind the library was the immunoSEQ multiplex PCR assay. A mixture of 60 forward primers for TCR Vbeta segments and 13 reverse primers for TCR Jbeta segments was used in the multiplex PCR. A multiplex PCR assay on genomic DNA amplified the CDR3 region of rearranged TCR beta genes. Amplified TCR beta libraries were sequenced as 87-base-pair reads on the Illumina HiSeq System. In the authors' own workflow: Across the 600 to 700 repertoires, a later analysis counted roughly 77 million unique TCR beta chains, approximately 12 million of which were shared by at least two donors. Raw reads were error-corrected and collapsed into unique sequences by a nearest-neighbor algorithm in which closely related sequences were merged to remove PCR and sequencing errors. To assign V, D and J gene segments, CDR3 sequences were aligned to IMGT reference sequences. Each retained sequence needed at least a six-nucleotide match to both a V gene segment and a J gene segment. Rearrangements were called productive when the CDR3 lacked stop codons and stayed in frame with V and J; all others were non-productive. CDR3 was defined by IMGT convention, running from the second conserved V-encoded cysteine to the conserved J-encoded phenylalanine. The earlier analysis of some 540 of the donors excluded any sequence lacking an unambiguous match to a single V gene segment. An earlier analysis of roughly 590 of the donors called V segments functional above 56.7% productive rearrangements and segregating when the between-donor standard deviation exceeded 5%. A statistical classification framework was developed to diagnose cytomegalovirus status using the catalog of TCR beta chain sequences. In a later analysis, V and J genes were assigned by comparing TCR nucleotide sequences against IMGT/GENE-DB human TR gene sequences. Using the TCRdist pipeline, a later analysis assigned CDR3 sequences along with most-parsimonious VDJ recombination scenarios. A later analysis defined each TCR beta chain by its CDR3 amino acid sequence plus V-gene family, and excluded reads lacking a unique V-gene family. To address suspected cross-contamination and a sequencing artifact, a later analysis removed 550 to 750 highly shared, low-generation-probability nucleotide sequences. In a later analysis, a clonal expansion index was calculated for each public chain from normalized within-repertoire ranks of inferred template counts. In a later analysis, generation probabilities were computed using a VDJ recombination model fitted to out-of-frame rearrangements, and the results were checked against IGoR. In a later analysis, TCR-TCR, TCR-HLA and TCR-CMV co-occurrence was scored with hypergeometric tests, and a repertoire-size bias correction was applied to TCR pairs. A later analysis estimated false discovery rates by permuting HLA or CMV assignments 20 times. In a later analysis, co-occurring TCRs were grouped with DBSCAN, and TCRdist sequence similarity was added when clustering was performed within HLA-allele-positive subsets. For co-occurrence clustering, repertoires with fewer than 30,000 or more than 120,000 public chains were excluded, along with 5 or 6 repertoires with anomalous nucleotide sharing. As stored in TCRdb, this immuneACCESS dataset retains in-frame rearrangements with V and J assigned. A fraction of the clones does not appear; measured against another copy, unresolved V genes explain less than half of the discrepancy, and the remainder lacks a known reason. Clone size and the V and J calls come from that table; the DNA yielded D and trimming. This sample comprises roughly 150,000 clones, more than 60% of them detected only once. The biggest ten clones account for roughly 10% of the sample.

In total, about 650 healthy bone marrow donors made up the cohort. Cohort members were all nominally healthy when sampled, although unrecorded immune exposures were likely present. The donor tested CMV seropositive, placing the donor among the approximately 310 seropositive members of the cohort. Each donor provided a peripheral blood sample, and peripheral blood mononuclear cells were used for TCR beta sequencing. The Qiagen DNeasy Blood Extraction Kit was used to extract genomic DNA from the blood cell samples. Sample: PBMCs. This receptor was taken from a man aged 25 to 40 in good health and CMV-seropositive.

The base sequence is TGTGCCAGCAGGGGCGGGACAGGGCGCTCCTACGAGCAGTACTTC. This yields the protein CASRGGTGRSYEQYF. The chain is encoded by TRBV6-6 joined to TRBJ2-7, with 9 bases in between that match TRBD1. Taken from cysteine to phenylalanine, the CDR3 has 15 residues. The kept DNA is CDR3 alone, 45 bases in frame from the first base. Trimming takes 6 bases off V and 0 bases off J; junction bases not matched to a gene: 6. CDR1 and CDR2, looked up from the germline V gene (reference sequence), are MNHNY and SVGAGI.